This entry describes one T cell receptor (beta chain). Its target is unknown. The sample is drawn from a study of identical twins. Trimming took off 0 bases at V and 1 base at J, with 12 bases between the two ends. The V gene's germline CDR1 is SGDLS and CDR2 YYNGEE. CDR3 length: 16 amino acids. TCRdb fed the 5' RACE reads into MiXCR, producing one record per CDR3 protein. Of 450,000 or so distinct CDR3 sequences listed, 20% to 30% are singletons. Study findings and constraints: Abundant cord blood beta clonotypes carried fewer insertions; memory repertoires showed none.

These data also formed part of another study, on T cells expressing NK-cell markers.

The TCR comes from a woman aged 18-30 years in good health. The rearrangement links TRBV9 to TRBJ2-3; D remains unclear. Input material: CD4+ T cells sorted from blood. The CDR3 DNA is TGTGCCAGCAGCGTAGGCTCCCGGCGTGGCACAGATACGCAGTATTTT. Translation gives CASSVGSRRGTDTQYF.